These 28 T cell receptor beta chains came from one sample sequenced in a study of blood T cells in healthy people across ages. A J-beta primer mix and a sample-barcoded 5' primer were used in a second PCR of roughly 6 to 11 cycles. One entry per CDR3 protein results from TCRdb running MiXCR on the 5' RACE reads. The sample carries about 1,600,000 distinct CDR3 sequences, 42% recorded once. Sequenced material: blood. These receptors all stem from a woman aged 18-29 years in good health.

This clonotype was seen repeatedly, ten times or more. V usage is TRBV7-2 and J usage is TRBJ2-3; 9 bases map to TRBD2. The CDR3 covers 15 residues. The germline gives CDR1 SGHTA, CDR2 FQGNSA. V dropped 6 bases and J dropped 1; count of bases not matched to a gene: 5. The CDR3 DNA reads TGTGCCAGCAGTTCAAGGACTAGCGGCACAGATACGCAGTATTTT. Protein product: CASSSRTSGTDTQYF.

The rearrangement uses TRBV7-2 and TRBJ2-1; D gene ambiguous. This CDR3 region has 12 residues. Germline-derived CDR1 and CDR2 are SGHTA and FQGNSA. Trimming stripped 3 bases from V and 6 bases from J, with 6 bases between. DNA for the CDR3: TGTGCCAGCAGCTTCAGCACCAATGAGCAGTTCTTC. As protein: CASSFSTNEQFF.

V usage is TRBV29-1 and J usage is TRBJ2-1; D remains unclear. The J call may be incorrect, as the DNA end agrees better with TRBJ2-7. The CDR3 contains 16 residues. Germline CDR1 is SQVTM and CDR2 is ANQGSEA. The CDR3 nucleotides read TGCAGCGTTGAAGATCCGGGCAAAAGCTCCTACAATGAGCAGTACTTC. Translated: CSVEDPGKSSYNEQYF.

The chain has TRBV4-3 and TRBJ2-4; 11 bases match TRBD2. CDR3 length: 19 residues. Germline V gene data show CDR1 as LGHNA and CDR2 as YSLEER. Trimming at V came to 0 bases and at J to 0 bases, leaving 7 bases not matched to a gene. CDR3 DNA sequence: TGCGCCAGCAGCCAAGAGCTAGCGGGAGGTCTATCAGCCAAAAACATTCAGTACTTC. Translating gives CASSQELAGGLSAKNIQYF.

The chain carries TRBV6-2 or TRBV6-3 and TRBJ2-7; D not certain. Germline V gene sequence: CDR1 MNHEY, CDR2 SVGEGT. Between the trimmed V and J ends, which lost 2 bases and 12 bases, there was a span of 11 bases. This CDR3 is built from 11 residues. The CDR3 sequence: CASSYGLATYF. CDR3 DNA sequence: TGTGCCAGCAGTTACGGGCTCGCCACGTACTTC.

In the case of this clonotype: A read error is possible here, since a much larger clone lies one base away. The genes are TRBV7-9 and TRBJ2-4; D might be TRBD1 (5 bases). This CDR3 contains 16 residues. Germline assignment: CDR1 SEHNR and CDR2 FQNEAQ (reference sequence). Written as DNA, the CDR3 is TGTGCCAGCAGATTAGGGCCCCCAGGGGCCAAAAACATTCAGTACTTC. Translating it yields CASRLGPPGAKNIQYF.

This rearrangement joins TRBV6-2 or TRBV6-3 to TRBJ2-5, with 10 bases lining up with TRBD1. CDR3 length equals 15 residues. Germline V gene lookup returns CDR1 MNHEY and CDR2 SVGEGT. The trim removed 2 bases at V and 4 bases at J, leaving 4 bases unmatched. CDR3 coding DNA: TGTGCCAGCAGTTACGACAGGGGGCGCTTAGAGACCCAGTACTTC. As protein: CASSYDRGRLETQYF.

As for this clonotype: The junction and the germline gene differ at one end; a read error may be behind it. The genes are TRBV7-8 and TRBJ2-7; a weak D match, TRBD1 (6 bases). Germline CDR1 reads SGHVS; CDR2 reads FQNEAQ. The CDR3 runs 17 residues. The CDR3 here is CASSLVVLEQGSYEQYF. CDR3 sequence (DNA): TGTGCCAGCAGCTTAGTGGTATTAGAACAGGGCTCCTACGAGCAGTATTTC.

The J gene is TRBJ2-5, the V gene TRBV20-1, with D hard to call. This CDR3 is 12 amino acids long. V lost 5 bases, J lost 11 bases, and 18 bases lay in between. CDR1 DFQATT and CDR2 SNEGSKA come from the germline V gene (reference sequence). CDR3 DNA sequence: TGCAGTGCTCAACGACCGTTTAATGAGCAGTACTTC. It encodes CSAQRPFNEQYF.

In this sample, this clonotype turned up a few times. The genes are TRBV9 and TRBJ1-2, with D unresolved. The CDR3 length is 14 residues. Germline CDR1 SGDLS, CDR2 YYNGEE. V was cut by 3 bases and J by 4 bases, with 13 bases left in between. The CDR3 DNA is TGTGCCAGCAGCGGCCGTAAGGAATCCTATGGCTACACCTTC. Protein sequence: CASSGRKESYGYTF.

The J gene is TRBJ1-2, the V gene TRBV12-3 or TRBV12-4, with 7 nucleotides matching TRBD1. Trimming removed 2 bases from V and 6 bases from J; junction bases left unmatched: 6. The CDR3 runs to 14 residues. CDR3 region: CASSLFGQGDGYTF. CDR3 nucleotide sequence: TGTGCCAGCAGTTTATTCGGCCAGGGGGATGGCTACACCTTC.

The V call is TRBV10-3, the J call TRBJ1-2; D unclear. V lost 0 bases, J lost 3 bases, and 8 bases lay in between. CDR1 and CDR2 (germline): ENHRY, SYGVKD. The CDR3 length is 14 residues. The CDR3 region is CAISESAAYYGYTF. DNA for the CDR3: TGTGCCATCAGTGAGTCGGCGGCCTACTATGGCTACACCTTC.

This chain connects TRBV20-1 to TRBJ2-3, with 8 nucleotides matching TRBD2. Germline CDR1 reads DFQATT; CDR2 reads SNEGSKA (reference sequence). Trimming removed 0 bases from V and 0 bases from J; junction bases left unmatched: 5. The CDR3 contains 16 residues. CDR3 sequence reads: CSARDPRGGSTDTQYF. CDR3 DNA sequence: TGCAGTGCTAGAGATCCCCGGGGGGGTAGCACAGATACGCAGTATTTT.

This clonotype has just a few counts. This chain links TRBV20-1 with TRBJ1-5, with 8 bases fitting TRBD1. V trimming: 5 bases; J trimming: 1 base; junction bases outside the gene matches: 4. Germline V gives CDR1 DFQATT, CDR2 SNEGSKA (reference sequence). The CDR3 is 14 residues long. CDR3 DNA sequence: TGCAGTGCTGGCAGGGGGCTAAGCAATCAGCCCCAGCATTTT. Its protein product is CSAGRGLSNQPQHF.

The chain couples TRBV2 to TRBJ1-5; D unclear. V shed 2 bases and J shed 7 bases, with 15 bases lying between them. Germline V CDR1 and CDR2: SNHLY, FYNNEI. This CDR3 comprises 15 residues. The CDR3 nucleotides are TGTGCCAGCAGTGAATTTTCGACGGGGAGGCAGCCCCAGCATTTT. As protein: CASSEFSTGRQPQHF.

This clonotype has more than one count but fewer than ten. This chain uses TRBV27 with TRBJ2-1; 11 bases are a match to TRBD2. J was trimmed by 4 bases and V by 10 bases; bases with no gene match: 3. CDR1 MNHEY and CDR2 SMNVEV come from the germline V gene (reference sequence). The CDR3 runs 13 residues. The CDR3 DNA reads TGTGCCACCCGGACTAGCGGGTACAATGAGCAGTTCTTC. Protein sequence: CATRTSGYNEQFF.

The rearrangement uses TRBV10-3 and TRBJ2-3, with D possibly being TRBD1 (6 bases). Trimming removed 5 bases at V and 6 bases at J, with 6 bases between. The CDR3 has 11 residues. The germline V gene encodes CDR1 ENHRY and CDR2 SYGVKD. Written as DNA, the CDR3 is TGTGCCATCAGTAGGGGGGATACGCAGTATTTT. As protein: CAISRGDTQYF.

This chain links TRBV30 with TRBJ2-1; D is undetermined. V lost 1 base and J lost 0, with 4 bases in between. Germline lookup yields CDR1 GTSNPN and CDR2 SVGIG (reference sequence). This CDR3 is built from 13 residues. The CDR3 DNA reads TGTGCCTGGAGTGGATCCTCCTACAATGAGCAGTTCTTC. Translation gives CAWSGSSYNEQFF. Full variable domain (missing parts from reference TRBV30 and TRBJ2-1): SQTIHQWPATLVQPVGSPLSLECTVEGTSNPNLYWYRQAAGRGLQLLFYSVGIGQISSEVPQNLSASRPQDRQFILSSKKLLLSDSGFYLCAWSGSSYNEQFFGPGTRLTVL.

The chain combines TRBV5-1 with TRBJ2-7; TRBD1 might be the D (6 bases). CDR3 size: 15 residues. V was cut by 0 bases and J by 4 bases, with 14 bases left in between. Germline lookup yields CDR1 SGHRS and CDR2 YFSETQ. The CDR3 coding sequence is TGCGCCAGCAGCTTGGCCGGGACACCCCAATACGAGCAGTACTTC. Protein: CASSLAGTPQYEQYF.

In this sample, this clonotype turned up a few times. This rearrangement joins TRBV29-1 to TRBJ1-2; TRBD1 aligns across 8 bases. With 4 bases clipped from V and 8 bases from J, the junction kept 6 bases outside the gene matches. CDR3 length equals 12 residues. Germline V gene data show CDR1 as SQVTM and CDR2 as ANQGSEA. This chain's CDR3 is CSVADRADGYTF. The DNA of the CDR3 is TGCAGCGTTGCGGACAGGGCGGACGGCTACACCTTC.

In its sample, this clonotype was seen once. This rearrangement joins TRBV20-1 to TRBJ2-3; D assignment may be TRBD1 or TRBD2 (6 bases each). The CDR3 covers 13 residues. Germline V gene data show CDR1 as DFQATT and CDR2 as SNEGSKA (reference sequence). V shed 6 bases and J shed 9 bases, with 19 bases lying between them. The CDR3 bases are TGCAGTGCCGGGGGACAAGGCAGCCCCACGCAGTATTTT. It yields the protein CSAGGQGSPTQYF.

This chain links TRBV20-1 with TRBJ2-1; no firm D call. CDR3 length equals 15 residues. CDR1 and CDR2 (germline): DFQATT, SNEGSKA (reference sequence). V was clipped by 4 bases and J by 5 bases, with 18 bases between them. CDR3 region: CSAIWKGALDNEQFF. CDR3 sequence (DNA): TGCAGTGCTATTTGGAAAGGCGCCCTGGACAATGAGCAGTTCTTC.

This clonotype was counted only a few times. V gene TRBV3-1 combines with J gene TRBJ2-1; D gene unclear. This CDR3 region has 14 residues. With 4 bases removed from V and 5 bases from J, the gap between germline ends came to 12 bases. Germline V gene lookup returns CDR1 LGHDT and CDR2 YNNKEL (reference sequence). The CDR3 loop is CASSPPSTNNEQFF. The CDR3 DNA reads TGTGCCAGCAGCCCGCCGAGCACTAACAATGAGCAGTTCTTC.

CDR3 sequence reads: CASSLPTEAYGYTF. CDR3 nucleotides: TGCGCCAGCAGCTTACCGACAGAAGCATATGGCTACACCTTC. The chain links TRBV5-1 to TRBJ1-2; D may be TRBD1 (5 bases). Germline CDR1 is SGHRS and CDR2 is YFSETQ. CDR3 length: 14 amino acids. V was trimmed by 2 bases and J by 5 bases, leaving 13 bases between them.

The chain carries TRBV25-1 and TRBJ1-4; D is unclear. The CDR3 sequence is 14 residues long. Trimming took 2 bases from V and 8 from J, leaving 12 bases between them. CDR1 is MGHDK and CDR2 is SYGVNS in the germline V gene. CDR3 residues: CASSEGGMGEKLFF. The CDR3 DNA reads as TGTGCCAGCAGTGAAGGTGGAATGGGGGAAAAACTGTTTTTT.

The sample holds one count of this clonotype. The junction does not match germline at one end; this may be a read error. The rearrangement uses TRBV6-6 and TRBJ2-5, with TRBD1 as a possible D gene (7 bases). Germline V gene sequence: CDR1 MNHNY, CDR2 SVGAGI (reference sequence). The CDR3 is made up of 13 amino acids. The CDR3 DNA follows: TGTGCCGGCAGTGACGGACAGGAGGGGACCCAGTACTTC. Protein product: CAGSDGQEGTQYF.

The CDR3 sequence is CASETDSPRHTLHF. The CDR3 nucleotides are TGTGCCAGTGAGACAGACTCACCGCGGCACACCCTCCACTTT. The chain recombines TRBV28 with TRBJ1-6; D possibly corresponds to TRBD1 (5 bases). The CDR3 sequence is 14 residues long. CDR1 MDHEN and CDR2 SYDVKM come from the germline V gene. V shed 9 bases and J shed 14 bases, with 23 bases lying between them.

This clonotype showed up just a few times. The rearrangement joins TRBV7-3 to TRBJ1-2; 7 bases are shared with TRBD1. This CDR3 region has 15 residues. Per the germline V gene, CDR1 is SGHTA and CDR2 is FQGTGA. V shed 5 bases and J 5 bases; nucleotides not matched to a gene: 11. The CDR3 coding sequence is TGTGCCAGCAGCACACGTTTCGGGACAGAATATGGCTACACCTTC. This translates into CASSTRFGTEYGYTF.